A single sample is the source of the 18 T cell receptor beta chains below, sequenced in a study of T-cell reconstitution after alpha-beta-depleted transplantation in children. The TCRbeta library incorporated unique molecular identifiers. TCRdb ran MiXCR on the PCR reads and lists one entry per CDR3 protein. This sample has approximately 190,000 distinct CDR3 sequences, with roughly 6.3% found just once. Sequenced material: PBMCs, taken before TCRalphabeta/CD19-depleted stem cell transplant. Source of these receptors: a girl less than two years old with combined immunodeficiency, due to receive a stem cell transplant.

This clonotype was seen a handful of times. Written as DNA, the CDR3 is TGCGCCAGCAGCCGCAGGGACAGTCCTAATGAAAAACTGTTTTTT. Its protein is CASSRRDSPNEKLFF. The V and J genes are TRBV4-3 and TRBJ1-4, with 7 bases that match TRBD1. This CDR3 region has 15 residues. V gave up 4 bases and J gave up 3 bases; unmatched junction bases: 5. CDR1 and CDR2 (germline): LGHNA, YSLEER.

This clonotype was observed at least ten times. The gene calls are TRBV20-1 and TRBJ2-7; D is uncertain. V shed 6 bases and J shed 0 bases, with 15 bases lying between them. This CDR3 is 14 amino acids long. Looked up from germline, CDR1 is DFQATT and CDR2 is SNEGSKA (reference sequence). DNA for the CDR3: TGCAGTGCCATCGATGGACGGCACTCCTACGAGCAGTACTTC. The encoded protein is CSAIDGRHSYEQYF.

This clonotype was observed many times. The rearrangement uses TRBV28 and TRBJ1-1; 8 bases map to TRBD1. Unmatched junction bases numbered 8, after V lost 5 bases and J lost 6 bases. Germline V gene lookup returns CDR1 MDHEN and CDR2 SYDVKM. This CDR3 contains 14 residues. In DNA, the CDR3 is TGTGCCAGCAGTGACAGGGGAGGTAGGGCTGAAGCTTTCTTT. Residues: CASSDRGGRAEAFF.

The V and J genes are TRBV23-1 and TRBJ2-3, with D unresolved. TRBV23-1 is annotated as an ORF whose role is uncertain. Trimming stripped 3 bases from V and 0 bases from J, with 10 bases between. The CDR3 runs to 15 residues. CDR3 in amino acids: CASSQVESSTDTQYF. The CDR3 DNA follows: TGCGCCAGCAGTCAGGTGGAATCTAGCACAGATACGCAGTATTTT.

This clonotype was detected a few times. The rearrangement joins TRBV7-9 to TRBJ1-1, with a tentative D call TRBD1 (6 bases). Trimming stripped 6 bases from V and 8 bases from J, with 13 bases between. The CDR3 runs 12 residues. CDR1 and CDR2 from the germline V gene are SEHNR and FQNEAQ (reference sequence). The CDR3 protein is CASSWGPGEAFF. The DNA of the CDR3 is TGTGCCAGCAGTTGGGGGCCAGGAGAAGCTTTCTTT.

This clonotype was recorded at least ten times. V gene TRBV12-3 or TRBV12-4 combines with J gene TRBJ2-5; the D is unclear. Trimming removed 1 base from V and 2 bases from J, with 17 bases in between. The CDR3 length is 17 residues. The CDR3 bases are TGTGCCAGCAGTTTAGGACGCTCGCCAACGTATCAAGAGACCCAGTACTTC. It yields the protein CASSLGRSPTYQETQYF.

This clonotype was observed many times. The V call is TRBV20-1, the J call TRBJ2-1; 7 nucleotides match TRBD2. CDR1 and CDR2 (germline): DFQATT, SNEGSKA (reference sequence). The CDR3 totals 15 residues. J was trimmed by 6 bases and V by 5 bases; bases with no gene match: 13. CDR3 amino acids: CSARVAGKKGNEQFF. The CDR3 DNA sequence: TGCAGTGCTCGCGTAGCGGGTAAAAAGGGCAATGAGCAGTTCTTC.

This clonotype was observed at least ten times. The V and J genes are TRBV28 and TRBJ2-5; possible D gene TRBD1, 5 bases. The CDR3 length is 16 residues. The V gene lost 2 bases and the J gene lost 8 bases, with 21 bases spanning the gap. Germline V gene sequence: CDR1 MDHEN, CDR2 SYDVKM. The CDR3 spells CASSLGPRDVLITQYF. As DNA, the CDR3 is TGTGCCAGCAGTTTAGGCCCCAGGGATGTGTTGATAACCCAGTACTTC.

A remark on this clonotype: Possible read error: a much larger clone is one base away. A read error is likely, as this CDR3 ends without the conserved phenylalanine or tryptophan. This chain joins TRBV14 and TRBJ1-2; D is undetermined. Germline V gives CDR1 SGHDN, CDR2 FVKESK. V lost 1 base, J lost 1 base, and 10 bases lay in between. The CDR3 is 15 residues long. CDR3 in DNA: TGTGCCAGCAGCCAAGGGGCACGGGTTAACTATGGCTACACCTAC. It translates to CASSQGARVNYGYTY.

This clonotype was seen repeatedly, ten times or more. The V call is TRBV12-3 or TRBV12-4, the J call TRBJ1-1, with no clear D. V was clipped by 4 bases and J by 1 base, with 7 bases between them. The CDR3 runs 13 residues. CDR3 in DNA: TGTGCCAGCAGTTCGGGGTGGAACACTGAAGCTTTCTTT. As protein: CASSSGWNTEAFF.

This clonotype was counted many times. CDR3 DNA: TGCGCCAGCACTCAAGAGGTGGACAGGAGTTACAATGAGCAGTTCTTC. Its translation: CASTQEVDRSYNEQFF. The V call is TRBV4-1, the J call TRBJ2-1; 7 nucleotides line up with TRBD1. Germline CDR1 reads MGHRA; CDR2 reads YSYEKL. V gave up 7 bases and J gave up 4 bases; unmatched junction bases: 13. CDR3 length equals 16 residues.

This clonotype showed up many times. The chain links TRBV28 to TRBJ2-7, with 9 nucleotides matching TRBD2. The V gene's germline CDR1 is MDHEN and CDR2 SYDVKM. Germline trimming cut 0 bases from V and 5 bases from J; bases unmatched to any gene: 5. The CDR3 is 15 amino acids. In nucleotides, the CDR3 is TGTGCCAGCAGTTTATGGCTAGCGGGATCTAACGAGCAGTACTTC. It is translated as CASSLWLAGSNEQYF.

This clonotype was counted ten times or more. The CDR3 bases are TGCAGTGCTAGAGGGGATAGCGGCTACAATGAGCAGTTCTTC. Protein: CSARGDSGYNEQFF. The V and J genes are TRBV20-1 and TRBJ2-1, with D possibly TRBD2 on 6 matching bases. Germline CDR1 reads DFQATT; CDR2 reads SNEGSKA (reference sequence). V was clipped by 1 base and J by 3 bases, with 10 bases between them. This CDR3 comprises 14 residues.

This clonotype has at least ten counts. The chain links TRBV12-3 or TRBV12-4 to TRBJ1-1; D is unclear. The CDR3 runs to 13 residues. V lost 9 bases and J lost 6, with 17 bases in between. The CDR3 here is CASNPRRGAEAFF. The CDR3, as DNA: TGTGCCAGTAACCCACGCAGAGGAGCTGAAGCTTTCTTT.

This clonotype showed up many times. The chain links TRBV27 to TRBJ2-2, with no clear D. The germline V gene has CDR1 MNHEY and CDR2 SMNVEV (reference sequence). This CDR3 contains 14 residues. The V and J ends lost 4 bases and 0 bases respectively, with 6 bases between them. The CDR3 DNA reads TGTGCCAGCAGTTGGTCCTCGAACACCGGGGAGCTGTTTTTT. It translates to CASSWSSNTGELFF.

This clonotype was seen ten or more times. This chain connects TRBV5-1 to TRBJ1-3, with a possible D match to TRBD1 (6 bases). Germline CDR1 is SGHRS and CDR2 is YFSETQ. Trimming took off 4 bases at V and 3 bases at J, with 17 bases between the two ends. This CDR3 has 16 amino acids. The CDR3 is CASSPVGGDIGNTIYF. CDR3 coding DNA: TGCGCCAGCAGCCCCGTGGGGGGGGACATTGGAAACACCATATATTTT.

In its sample, this clonotype was seen many times. The V and J genes are TRBV5-1 and TRBJ1-1; D unresolved. V lost 3 bases and J lost 0, with 6 bases in between. Germline V CDR1 and CDR2: SGHRS, YFSETQ. The length of the CDR3 is 13 residues. In nucleotides, the CDR3 is TGCGCCAGCAGCTCAGACATGAACACTGAAGCTTTCTTT. It codes for CASSSDMNTEAFF. Full variable domain (remainder filled in from reference TRBV5-1 and TRBJ1-1): KAGVTQTPRYLIKTRGQQVTLSCSPISGHRSVSWYQQTPGQGLQFLFEYFSETQRNKGNFPGRFSGRQFSNSRSEMNVSTLELGDSALYLCASSSDMNTEAFFGQGTRLTVV.

This clonotype was seen at least ten times. The rearrangement links TRBV27 to TRBJ1-5; TRBD1 matches at 8 bases. Germline-derived CDR1 and CDR2 are MNHEY and SMNVEV (reference sequence). This CDR3 spans 20 amino acids. After removal of 6 bases from V and 0 bases from J, the junction contained 19 bases not matched to a gene. The CDR3 region has the DNA TGTGCCAGCAGGCTCGGACAGGGACAGAAACAACCCTATAGCAATCAGCCCCAGCATTTT. Protein sequence: CASRLGQGQKQPYSNQPQHF.